This T cell receptor (beta chain) was found in a study of T cells in Graves' hyperthyroidism and ophthalmopathy. Study-wide points: Appearing also in blood were most of the thyroid clonotypes expanded above 0.001.

Researchers took RNA transcripts and amplified the TCR beta CDR3 regions from them. First-round RT-PCR with HTBI primers amplified the TCR CDR3 region. TCRdb redid the calling of the multiplex PCR reads with MiXCR, one entry per CDR3 protein. In the table there are approximately 600,000 distinct CDR3 sequences, under 15% of which are singletons. Ophthalmopathy patients showed a Clinical Activity Score of at least 3, NOSPECS grade of at least 4 and duration under 3 months. Diagnoses were established using clinical symptoms, serum thyroxine and TRAb, thyroid ultrasound and orbital computed tomography. There are many counts of this clonotype. Its antigen is undetermined. This CDR3 has 14 amino acids. V was trimmed by 0 bases and J by 5 bases, leaving 13 bases between them. Germline lookup yields CDR1 GTSNPN and CDR2 SVGIG (reference sequence).

The sequence derives from a woman in her thirties or forties with Graves' ophthalmopathy. The J gene is TRBJ2-5, the V gene TRBV30; D not resolved. The sample consisted of blood. CDR3 protein: CAWSVLVLGETQYF. The DNA of the CDR3 is TGTGCCTGGAGTGTCCTAGTCCTAGGGGAGACCCAGTACTTC.